Sequencing of this T cell receptor beta chain was carried out in a study of T-cell memory formation after mild COVID-19. Germline V gene data show CDR1 as MNHEY and CDR2 as SVGAGI. Trimming took off 5 bases at V and 4 bases at J, with 12 bases between the two ends. The CDR3 has 13 residues. TCRdb ran MiXCR on the 5' RACE reads and lists one entry per CDR3 protein. In the table there are about 420,000 distinct CDR3 sequences, less than 25% of which are singletons. This clonotype has a single count. The sequenced sample was PBMCs or a T cell subset sorted from them (not recorded which). This chain joins TRBV6-5 and TRBJ2-7; tentative D call: TRBD2 (5 bases). The source of this sequence is an adult woman who had mild COVID-19 (a few samples of this study predate the infection). Cell type and time point are not known. Here the CDR3 DNA reads TGTGCCAGCAGTGACCGGTGGGAGTACGAGCAGTACTTC. Its translation is CASSDRWEYEQYF.